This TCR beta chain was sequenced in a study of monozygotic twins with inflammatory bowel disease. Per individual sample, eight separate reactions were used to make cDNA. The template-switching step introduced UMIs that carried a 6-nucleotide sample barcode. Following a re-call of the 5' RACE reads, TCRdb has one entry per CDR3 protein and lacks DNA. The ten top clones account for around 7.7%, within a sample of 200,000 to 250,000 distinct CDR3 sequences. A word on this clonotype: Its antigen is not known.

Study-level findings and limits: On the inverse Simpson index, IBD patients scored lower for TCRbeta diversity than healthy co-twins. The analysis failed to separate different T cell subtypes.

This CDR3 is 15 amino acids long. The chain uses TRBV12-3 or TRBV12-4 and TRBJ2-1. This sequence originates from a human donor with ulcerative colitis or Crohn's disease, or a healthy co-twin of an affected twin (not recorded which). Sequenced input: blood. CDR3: CASSFWTVSYNEQFF.